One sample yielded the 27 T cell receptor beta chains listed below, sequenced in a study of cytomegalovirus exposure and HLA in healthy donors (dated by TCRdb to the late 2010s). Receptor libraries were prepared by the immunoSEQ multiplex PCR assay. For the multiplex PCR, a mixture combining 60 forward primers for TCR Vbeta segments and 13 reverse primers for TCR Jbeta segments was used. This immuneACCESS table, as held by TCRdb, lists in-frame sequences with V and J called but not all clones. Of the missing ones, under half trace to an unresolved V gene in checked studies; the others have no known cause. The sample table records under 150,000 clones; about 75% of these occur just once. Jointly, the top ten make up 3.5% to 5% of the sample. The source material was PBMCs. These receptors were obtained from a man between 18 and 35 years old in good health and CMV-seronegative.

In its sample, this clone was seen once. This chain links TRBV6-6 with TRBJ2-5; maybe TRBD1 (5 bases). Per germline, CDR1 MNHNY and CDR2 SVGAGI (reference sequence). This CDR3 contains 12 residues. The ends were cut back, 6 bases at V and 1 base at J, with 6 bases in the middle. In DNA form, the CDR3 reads TGTGCCAGCAGGGGGCCCCAAGAGACCCAGTACTTC. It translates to CASRGPQETQYF.

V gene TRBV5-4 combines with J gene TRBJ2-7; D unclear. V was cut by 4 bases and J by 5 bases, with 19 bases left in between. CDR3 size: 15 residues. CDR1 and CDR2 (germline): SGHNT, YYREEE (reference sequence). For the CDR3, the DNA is TGTGCCAGCAGCCTCCGGAGCATCGGTCGAGACGAGCAGTACTTC. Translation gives CASSLRSIGRDEQYF.

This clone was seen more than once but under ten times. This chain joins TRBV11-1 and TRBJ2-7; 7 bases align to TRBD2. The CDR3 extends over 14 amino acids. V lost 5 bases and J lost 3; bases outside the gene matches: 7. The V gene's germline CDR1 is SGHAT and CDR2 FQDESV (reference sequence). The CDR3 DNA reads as TGTGCCAGCAGCCTACGGGAGCGGGGCTACGAGCAGTACTTC. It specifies CASSLRERGYEQYF. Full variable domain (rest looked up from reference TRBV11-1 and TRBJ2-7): EAEVAQSPRYKITEKSQAVAFWCDPISGHATLYWYRQILGQGPELLVQFQDESVVDDSQLPKDRFSAERLKGVDSTLKIQPAELGDSAMYLCASSLRERGYEQYFGPGTRLTVT.

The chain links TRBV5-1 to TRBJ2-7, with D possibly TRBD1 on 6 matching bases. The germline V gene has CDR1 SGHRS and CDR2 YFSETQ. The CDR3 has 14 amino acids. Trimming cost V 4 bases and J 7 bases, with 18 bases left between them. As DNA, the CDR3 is TGCGCCAGCAGCATGGGCGACAGGCTTCGGGAGCAGTACTTC. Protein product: CASSMGDRLREQYF.

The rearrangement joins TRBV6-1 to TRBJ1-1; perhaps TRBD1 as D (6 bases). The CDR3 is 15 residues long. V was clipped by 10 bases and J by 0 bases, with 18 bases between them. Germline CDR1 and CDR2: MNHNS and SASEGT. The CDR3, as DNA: TGTGCCATATTAACGGGACAACATATGAACACTGAAGCTTTCTTT. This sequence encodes CAILTGQHMNTEAFF.

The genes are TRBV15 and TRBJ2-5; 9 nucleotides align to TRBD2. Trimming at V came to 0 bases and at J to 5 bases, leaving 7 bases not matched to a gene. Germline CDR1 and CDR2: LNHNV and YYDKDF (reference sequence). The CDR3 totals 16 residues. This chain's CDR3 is CATSRDRGGAEETQYF. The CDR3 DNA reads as TGTGCCACCAGCAGAGATCGCGGGGGGGCAGAGGAGACCCAGTACTTC. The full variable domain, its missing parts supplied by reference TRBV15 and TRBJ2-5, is DAMVIQNPRYQVTQFGKPVTLSCSQTLNHNVMYWYQQKSSQAPKLLFHYYDKDFNNEADTPDNFQSRRPNTSFCFLDIRSPGLGDTAMYLCATSRDRGGAEETQYFGPGTRLLVL.

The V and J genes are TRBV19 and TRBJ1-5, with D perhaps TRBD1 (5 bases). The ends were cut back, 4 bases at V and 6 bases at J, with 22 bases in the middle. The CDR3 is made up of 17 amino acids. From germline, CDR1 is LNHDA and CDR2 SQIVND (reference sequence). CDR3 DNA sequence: TGTGCCAGTAGTAGGGATGACCCTGGGGCTGGCAGTCAGCCCCAGCATTTT. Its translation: CASSRDDPGAGSQPQHF. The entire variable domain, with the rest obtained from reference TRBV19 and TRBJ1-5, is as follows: DGGITQSPKYLFRKEGQNVTLSCEQNLNHDAMYWYRQDPGQGLRLIYYSQIVNDFQKGDIAEGYSVSREKKESFPLTVTSAQKNPTAFYLCASSRDDPGAGSQPQHFGDGTRLSIL.

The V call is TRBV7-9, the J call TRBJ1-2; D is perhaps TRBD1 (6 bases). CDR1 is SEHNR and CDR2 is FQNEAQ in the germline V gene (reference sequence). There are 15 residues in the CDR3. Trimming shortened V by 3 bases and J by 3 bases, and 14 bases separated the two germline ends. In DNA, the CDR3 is TGTGCCAGCAGCTTCCCCGTTAACAGGGACTATGGCTACACCTTC. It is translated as CASSFPVNRDYGYTF. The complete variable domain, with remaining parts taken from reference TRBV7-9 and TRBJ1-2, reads DTGVSQNPRHKITKRGQNVTFRCDPISEHNRLYWYRQTLGQGPEFLTYFQNEAQLEKSRLLSDRFSAERPKGSFSTLEIQRTEQGDSAMYLCASSFPVNRDYGYTFGSGTRLTVV.

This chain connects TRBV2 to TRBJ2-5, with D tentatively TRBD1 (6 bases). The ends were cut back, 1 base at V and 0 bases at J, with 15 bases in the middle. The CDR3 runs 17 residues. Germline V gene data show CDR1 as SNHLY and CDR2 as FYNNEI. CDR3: CASSEGGQAPYQETQYF. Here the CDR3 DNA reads TGTGCCAGCAGTGAAGGGGGGCAGGCCCCTTACCAAGAGACCCAGTACTTC.

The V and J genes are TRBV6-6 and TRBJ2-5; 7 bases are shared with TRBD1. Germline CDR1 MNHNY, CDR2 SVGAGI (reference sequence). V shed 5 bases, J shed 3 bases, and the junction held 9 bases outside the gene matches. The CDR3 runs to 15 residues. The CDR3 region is CASSHDLGQKETQYF. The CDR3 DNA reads TGTGCCAGCAGTCACGACCTGGGACAGAAAGAGACCCAGTACTTC.

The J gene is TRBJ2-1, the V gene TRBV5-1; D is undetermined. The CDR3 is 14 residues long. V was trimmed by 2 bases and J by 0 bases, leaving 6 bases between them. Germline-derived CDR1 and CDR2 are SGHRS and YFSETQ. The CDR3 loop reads CASSLTDSYNEQFF. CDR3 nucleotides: TGCGCCAGCAGCTTAACAGACTCCTACAATGAGCAGTTCTTC.

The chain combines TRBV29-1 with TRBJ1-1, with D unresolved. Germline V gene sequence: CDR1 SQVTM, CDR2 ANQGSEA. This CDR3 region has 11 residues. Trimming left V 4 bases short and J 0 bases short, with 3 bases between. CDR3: CSVVVNTEAFF. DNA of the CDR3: TGCAGCGTTGTAGTGAACACTGAAGCTTTCTTT.

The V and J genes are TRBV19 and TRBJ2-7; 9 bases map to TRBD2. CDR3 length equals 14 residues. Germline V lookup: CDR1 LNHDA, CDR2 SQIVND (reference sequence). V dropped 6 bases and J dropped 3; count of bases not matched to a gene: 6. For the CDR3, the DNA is TGTGCCAGTAGGCCGGCTAGCGGGGACTACGAGCAGTACTTC. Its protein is CASRPASGDYEQYF.

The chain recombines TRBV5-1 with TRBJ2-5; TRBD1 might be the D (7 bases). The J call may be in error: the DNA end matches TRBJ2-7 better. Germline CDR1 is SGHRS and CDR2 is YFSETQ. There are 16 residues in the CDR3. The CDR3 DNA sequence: TGCGCCAGCAGCTTGGGGCCAGGGGGGAGCTCCTACGAGCAGTACTTC. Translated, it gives CASSLGPGGSSYEQYF.

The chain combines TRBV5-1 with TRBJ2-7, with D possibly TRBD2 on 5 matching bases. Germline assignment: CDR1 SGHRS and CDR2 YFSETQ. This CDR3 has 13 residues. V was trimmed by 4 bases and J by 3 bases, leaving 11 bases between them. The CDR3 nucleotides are TGCGCCAGCAGCACCGCCGGGATCTACGAGCAGTACTTC. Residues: CASSTAGIYEQYF.

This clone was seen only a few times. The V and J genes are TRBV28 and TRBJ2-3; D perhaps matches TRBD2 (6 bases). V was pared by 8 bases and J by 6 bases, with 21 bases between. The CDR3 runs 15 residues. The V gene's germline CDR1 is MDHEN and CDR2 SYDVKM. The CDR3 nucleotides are TGTGCCAGCCAAGATAGCGGATCGAGACCCGATACGCAGTATTTT. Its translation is CASQDSGSRPDTQYF.

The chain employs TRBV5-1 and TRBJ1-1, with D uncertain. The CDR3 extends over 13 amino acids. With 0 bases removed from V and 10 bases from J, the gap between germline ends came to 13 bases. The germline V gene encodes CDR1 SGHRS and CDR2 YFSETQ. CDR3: CASSLVAAEGAFF. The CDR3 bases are TGCGCCAGCAGCTTGGTGGCAGCGGAGGGAGCTTTCTTT.

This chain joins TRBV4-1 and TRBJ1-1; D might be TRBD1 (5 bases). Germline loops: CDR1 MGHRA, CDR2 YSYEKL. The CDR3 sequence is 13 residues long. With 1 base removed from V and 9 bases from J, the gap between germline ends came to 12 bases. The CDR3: CASSQVFQGQAFF. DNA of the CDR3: TGCGCCAGCAGCCAAGTTTTTCAGGGCCAAGCTTTCTTT.

The CDR3 here is CASSPYGRSYEQYF. The CDR3 nucleotides are TGTGCCAGCAGCCCTTACGGGAGGTCCTACGAGCAGTACTTC. The J gene is TRBJ2-7, the V gene TRBV11-3; 7 bases agree with TRBD2. Germline CDR1 and CDR2: SGHNT and YENEEA. The CDR3 sequence is 14 residues long. With V trimmed by 5 bases and J by 1 base, 5 bases remained unmatched. The complete variable domain, with remaining parts taken from reference TRBV11-3 and TRBJ2-7, reads EAGVVQSPRYKIIEKKQPVAFWCNPISGHNTLYWYLQNLGQGPELLIRYENEEAVDDSQLPKDRFSAERLKGVDSTLKIQPAELGDSAVYLCASSPYGRSYEQYFGPGTRLTVT.

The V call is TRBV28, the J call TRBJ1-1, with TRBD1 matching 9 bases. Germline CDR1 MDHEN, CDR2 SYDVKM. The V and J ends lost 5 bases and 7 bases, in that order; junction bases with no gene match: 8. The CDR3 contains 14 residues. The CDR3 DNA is TGTGCCAGCAGTAAAACAGGGGGCGAGGGTGAAGCTTTCTTT. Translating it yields CASSKTGGEGEAFF.

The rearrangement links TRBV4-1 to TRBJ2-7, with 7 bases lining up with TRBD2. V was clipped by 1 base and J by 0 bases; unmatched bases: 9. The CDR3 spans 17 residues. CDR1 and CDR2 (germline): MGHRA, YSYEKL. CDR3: CASSQVPTAGTSYEQYF. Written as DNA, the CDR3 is TGCGCCAGCAGCCAAGTCCCAACAGCGGGGACCTCCTACGAGCAGTACTTC.

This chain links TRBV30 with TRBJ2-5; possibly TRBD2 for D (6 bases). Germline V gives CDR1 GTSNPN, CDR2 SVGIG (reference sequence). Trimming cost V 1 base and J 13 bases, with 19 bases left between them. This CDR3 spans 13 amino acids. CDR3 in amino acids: CAWSGGGAVNRYF. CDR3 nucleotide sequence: TGTGCCTGGAGTGGGGGAGGAGCTGTAAATCGGTACTTC.

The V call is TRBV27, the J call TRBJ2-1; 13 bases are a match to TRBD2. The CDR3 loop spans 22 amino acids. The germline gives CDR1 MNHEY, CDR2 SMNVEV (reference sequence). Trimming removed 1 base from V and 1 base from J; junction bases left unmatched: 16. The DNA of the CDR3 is TGTGCCAGCAGTTTATTAATCCATGCGGGGTGGACTAGCGGGAGTTCCTACAATGAGCAGTTCTTC. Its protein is CASSLLIHAGWTSGSSYNEQFF.

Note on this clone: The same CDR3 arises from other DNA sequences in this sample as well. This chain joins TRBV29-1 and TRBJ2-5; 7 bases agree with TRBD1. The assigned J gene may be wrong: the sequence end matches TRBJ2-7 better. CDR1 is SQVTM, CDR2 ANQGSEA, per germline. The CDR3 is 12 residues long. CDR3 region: CSVGTGTYEQYF. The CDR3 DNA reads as TGCAGCGTTGGGACAGGTACCTACGAGCAGTACTTC.

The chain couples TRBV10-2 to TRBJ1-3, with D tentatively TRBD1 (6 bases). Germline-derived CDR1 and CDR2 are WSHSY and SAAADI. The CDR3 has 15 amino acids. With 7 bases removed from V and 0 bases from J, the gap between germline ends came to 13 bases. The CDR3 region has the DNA TGCGCCAGCAAAGCACAGACAGGCTCTGGAAACACCATATATTTT. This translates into CASKAQTGSGNTIYF.

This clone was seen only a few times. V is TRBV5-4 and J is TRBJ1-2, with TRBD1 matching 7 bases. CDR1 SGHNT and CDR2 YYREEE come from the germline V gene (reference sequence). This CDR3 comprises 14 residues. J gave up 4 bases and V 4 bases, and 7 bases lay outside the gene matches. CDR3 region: CASSRTGDSYGYTF. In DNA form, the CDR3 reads TGTGCCAGCAGCCGAACAGGGGACTCCTATGGCTACACCTTC.

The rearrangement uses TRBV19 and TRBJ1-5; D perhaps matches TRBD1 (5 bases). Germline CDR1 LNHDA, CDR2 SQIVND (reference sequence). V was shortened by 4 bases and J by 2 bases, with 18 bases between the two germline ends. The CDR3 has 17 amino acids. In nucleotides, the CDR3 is TGTGCCAGTAGTACTATCCGGGGGAGCCTGGGCAATCAGCCCCAGCATTTT. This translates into CASSTIRGSLGNQPQHF.